The subject of this entry is one T cell receptor beta chain. Its antigen has not been determined. There are no base qualities to consult, and no much larger clone falls within one base. This sample stems from a study of shared T cell receptors in the human thymus (dated by TCRdb to the early 2020s). Regarding the research as a whole: The study examined how self-reactive, shared T-cell receptor alpha chains are generated in the human thymus.

The CDR3 goes from the cysteine to the phenylalanine over 15 residues. Only the CDR3 part of the read is kept: 45 bases, read in frame from the first base. Via the germline V gene, CDR1 is SGDLS and CDR2 YYNGEE. The junction carries 13 bases between V and J, which are trimmed by 0 bases and 3 bases respectively. Receptors were amplified or captured by the immunoSEQ multiplex PCR assay. TCRdb took this table from immuneACCESS and kept in-frame rearrangements with V and J called. Such tables lack part of the clones; where checked against another copy, unresolved V genes explain under half of the gap, and the rest is unexplained. For this sample the table gives roughly 710,000 clones, of which roughly 88% were detected only once. About 0.0098% of the sample goes to the ten largest clones. These records were also assigned to another study, of human thymus T cells. As described in the second report: In Finland, the donors were immunologically healthy infants who were having open corrective cardiac surgery for congenital heart defects. Thymus tissue was obtained as surgical resects removed during corrective cardiac surgery. Biased V and J gene segment usage appeared to be present in both thymic and peripheral blood repertoires. The related research reported highly overlapping thymic TCR repertoires among unrelated individuals. The study used fewer than ten infant thymus samples plus four related peripheral blood samples to characterize TCR alpha and beta repertoires. Donor ages ranging from 7 to 244 days were recorded, and a handful of male and a couple of female infants were included in the cohort. Thymocytes were freed from the tissue by mechanical means and kept at -70 degrees C as pellets of roughly 8.5-31 million cells. Genomic DNA was extracted from frozen cell pellets with a QIAsymphony instrument. The immunoSEQ multiplex PCR assay was used to amplify the TCRB and TCRAD loci from a standardized amount of quality-controlled genomic DNA. The amplicons spanned the V(D)J region and were long enough to cover the CDR3 and allow V and J genes to be identified. The amplicons were sequenced on an Illumina platform via the commercial immunoSEQ service. Primer bias and sequencing errors were corrected as previously described, and TCRAD and TCRB were defined on the basis of the IMGT database. The repertoires were analysed using immunoSEQ Analyzer 3.0 and VDJTools for basic statistics, V/J segment usage, diversity estimates, rarefaction and pairwise overlap. Diversity was estimated using the Chao1, ChaoE, Efron-Thisted, Shannon and inverse Simpson indices, and was also estimated on datasets down-sampled to the size of the smallest sample. Repertoire overlap was assessed by strict matching of CDR3 nucleotide sequence, V gene and J gene, and clustering was done by Jaccard-based multidimensional scaling. Thymus samples yielded on average around 800,000 unique TCRB clonotypes, compared with some 83,000 from blood samples.

This receptor chain uses TRBV9 and TRBJ2-7; no confident D gene assignment can be made. The specimen sequenced was thymocytes. This receptor was identified in a girl under three years old with a congenital heart defect. Donor details come from another sample of the same person, matched by shared clones. The nucleotide sequence reads as follows: TGTGCCAGCAGCGTAGATGGTCAAGCAGGCTACGAGCAGTACTTC. This gives the protein CASSVDGQAGYEQYF.